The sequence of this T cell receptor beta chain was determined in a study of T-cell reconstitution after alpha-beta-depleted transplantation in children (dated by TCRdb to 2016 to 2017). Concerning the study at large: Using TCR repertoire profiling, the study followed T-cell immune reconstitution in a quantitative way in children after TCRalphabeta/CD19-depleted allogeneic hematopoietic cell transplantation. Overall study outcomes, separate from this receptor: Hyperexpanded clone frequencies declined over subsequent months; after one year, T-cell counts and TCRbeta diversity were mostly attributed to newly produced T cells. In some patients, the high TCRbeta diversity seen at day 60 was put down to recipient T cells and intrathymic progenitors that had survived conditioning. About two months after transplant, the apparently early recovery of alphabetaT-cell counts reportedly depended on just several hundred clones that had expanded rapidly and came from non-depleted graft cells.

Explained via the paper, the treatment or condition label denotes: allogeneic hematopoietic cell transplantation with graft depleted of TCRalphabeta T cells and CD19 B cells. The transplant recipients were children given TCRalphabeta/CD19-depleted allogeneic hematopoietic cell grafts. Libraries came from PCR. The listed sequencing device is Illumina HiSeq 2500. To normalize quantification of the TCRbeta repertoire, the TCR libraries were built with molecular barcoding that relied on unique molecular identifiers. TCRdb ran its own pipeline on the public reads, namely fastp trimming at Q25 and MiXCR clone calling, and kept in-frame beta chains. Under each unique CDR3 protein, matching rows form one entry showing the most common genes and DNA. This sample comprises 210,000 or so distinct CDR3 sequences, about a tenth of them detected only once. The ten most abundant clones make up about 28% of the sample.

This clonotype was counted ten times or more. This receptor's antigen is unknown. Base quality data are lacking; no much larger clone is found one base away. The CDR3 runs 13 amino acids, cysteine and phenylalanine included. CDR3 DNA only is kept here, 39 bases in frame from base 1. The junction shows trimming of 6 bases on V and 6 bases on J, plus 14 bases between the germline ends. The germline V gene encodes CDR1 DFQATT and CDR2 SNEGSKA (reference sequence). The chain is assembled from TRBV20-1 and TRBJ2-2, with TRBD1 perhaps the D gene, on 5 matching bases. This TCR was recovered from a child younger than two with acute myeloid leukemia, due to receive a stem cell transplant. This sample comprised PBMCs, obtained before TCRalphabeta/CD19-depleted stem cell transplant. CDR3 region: CSAIREGAGELFF. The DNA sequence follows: TGCAGTGCCATCAGGGAAGGGGCCGGGGAGCTGTTTTTT.